This T cell receptor (beta chain) was profiled in a study of control samples from healthy donors and cancer patients. The data were produced by immunoSEQ multiplex PCR, yet TCRdb's version contains in-frame clones alone and is incomplete. This table has roughly 400,000 clones, more than 80% appearing once. The CDR3 spans 11 residues. The sequencing input was PBMCs. This chain uses TRBV1 with TRBJ2-1; TRBD1 is the table's D call, not checked against the DNA. TRBV1 is given as a pseudogene. This receptor was obtained from a man between 35 and 55 years old with head and neck cancer. The CDR3 DNA follows: TGCACCAGCAACAGGGTGAATGAGCAGTTCTTC. Protein: CTSNRVNEQFF.